What follows is one TCR beta chain and its context. Its specificity is unknown. V was pared by 3 bases and J by 7 bases, with 7 bases between. The V gene's germline CDR1 is DFQATT and CDR2 SNEGSKA (reference sequence). The CDR3 runs 11 residues. Amplification used 60 Vbeta primers and 13 Jbeta primers. The repertoire was sequenced with immunoSEQ multiplex PCR; TCRdb's copy has only in-frame clones and lacks some. The table lists more than 45,000 clones, roughly four fifths of them singletons. Nominally healthy donors were sampled, though unrecorded immune exposures were likely. These data belong to a study of cytomegalovirus exposure and HLA in healthy donors. Study information: Earlier work reported approximately 110 million unique TCR beta sequences from 180 million or so T cells.

General study results and limits: Both high specificity and high sensitivity reportedly marked the classifier's diagnosis of cytomegalovirus status.

This TCR derives from a woman in her thirties or forties in good health and CMV-seropositive. V and J are TRBV20-1 and TRBJ2-1, with no clear D. Source material: PBMCs. CDR3 sequence (DNA): TGCAGTGCTAGTTCCACAAATGAGCAGTTCTTC. Translation: CSASSTNEQFF.